The clone carrying this T cell receptor beta chain was found a few times. Its antigen is unidentified. This specimen comes from a study of T-cell memory formation after mild COVID-19. Study outcomes and limitations: A balance of CD4 and CD8 characterized clones contracting day 15 to 85, whereas later expanders leaned CD4+.

TCRdb re-derived calls from the 5' RACE reads in MiXCR, one entry per CDR3 protein. The sample yields about 290,000 distinct CDR3 sequences, approximately 16% seen once. This CDR3 is built from 13 residues. The germline V gene encodes CDR1 SQVTM and CDR2 ANQGSEA. Trimming took 3 bases from V and 1 from J, leaving 6 bases between them. The V and J genes are TRBV29-1 and TRBJ2-2, with D possibly being TRBD1 (5 bases). The TCR comes from a young man who had mild COVID-19 (a few samples of this study predate the infection). Cell type and time point are not known. The sequenced sample was PBMCs or a T cell subset sorted from them (not recorded which). The CDR3 nucleotides read TGCAGCGTTGATAGGGGGAACACCGGGGAGCTGTTTTTT. The encoded protein is CSVDRGNTGELFF.